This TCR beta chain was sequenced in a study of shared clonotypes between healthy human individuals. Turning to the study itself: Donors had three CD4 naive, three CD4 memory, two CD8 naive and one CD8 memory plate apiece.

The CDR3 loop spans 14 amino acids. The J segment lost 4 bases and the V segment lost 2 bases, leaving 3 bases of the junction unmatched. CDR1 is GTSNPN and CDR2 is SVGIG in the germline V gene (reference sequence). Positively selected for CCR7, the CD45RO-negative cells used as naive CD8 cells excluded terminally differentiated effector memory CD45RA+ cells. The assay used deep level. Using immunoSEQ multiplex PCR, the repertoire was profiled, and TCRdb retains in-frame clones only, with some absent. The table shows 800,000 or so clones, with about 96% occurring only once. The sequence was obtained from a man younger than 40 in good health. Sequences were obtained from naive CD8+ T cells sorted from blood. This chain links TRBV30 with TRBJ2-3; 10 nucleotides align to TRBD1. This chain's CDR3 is CAWSMTGGADTQYF. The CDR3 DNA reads TGTGCCTGGAGTATGACAGGGGGCGCAGATACGCAGTATTTT.